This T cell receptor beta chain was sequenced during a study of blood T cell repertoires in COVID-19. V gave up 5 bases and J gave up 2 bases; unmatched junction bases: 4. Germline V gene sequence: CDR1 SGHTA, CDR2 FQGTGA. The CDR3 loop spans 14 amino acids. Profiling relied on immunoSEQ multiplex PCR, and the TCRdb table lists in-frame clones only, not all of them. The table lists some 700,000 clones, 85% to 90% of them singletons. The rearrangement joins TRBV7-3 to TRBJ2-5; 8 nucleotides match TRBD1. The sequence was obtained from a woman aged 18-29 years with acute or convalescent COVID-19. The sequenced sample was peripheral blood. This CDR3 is CASSPTGVQETQYF. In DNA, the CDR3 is TGTGCCAGCAGCCCGACAGGGGTACAAGAGACCCAGTACTTC.